This TCR beta chain was captured by sequencing in a study of blood T cells in healthy people across ages. Regarding the study as a whole: Donors of long life had a larger count of naive CD4+ cells and greater diversity than aged donors.

Alongside a J-beta primer mix, a sample-barcoded 5' primer served in a second PCR lasting about 7 to 11 cycles. Tags on each cDNA molecule came from a template-switch adaptor with 12 random nucleotides. Researchers report that each sample yielded at least 2.5 million CDR3-containing paired-end reads. TCRdb redid the calling of the 5' RACE reads with MiXCR, one entry per CDR3 protein. The data show about a million distinct CDR3 sequences, roughly two fifths seen once. Looked up from germline, CDR1 is MNHNS and CDR2 is SASEGT. With V trimmed by 4 bases and J by 7 bases, 5 bases remained unmatched. This CDR3 spans 14 amino acids. As regards this clonotype: Its antigen is as yet unknown.

V usage is TRBV6-1 and J usage is TRBJ2-1; 9 positions match TRBD2. The TCR was taken from a man between 18 and 29 years old in good health. Sequenced sample: blood. In DNA form, the CDR3 reads TGTGCCAGCAGTGCGGCGGGGGGGCGTAATGAGCAGTTCTTC. Protein sequence: CASSAAGGRNEQFF.